The 21 T cell receptor beta chains in this list originate from one sample, sequenced in a study of blood T cells in healthy people across ages. With a J-beta primer mix and a sample-barcoded 5' primer, a second PCR ran 7 to 11 cycles. TCRdb re-derived calls from the 5' RACE reads in MiXCR, one entry per CDR3 protein. The sample contains a few hundred thousand distinct CDR3 sequences, more than 45% of which appear only once. The sample was blood. These receptors were collected from a man between 60 and 70 years old in good health.

The genes are TRBV29-1 and TRBJ2-4; perhaps TRBD1 as D (7 bases). Judging by the DNA end, TRBJ2-7 fits better; the J call may be wrong. CDR1 is SQVTM and CDR2 is ANQGSEA in the germline V gene. This CDR3 is built from 13 residues. The CDR3 coding sequence is TGCAGCGTTGGGCAGGGGGGCGCGGACGAGCAGTACTTC. Translated: CSVGQGGADEQYF.

This clonotype has more than one count but fewer than ten. V is TRBV10-3 and J is TRBJ2-7; perhaps D is TRBD1 or TRBD2 (5 bases each). CDR1 and CDR2 from the germline V gene are ENHRY and SYGVKD. V was cut by 6 bases and J by 3 bases, with 9 bases left in between. This CDR3 is built from 12 residues. DNA for the CDR3: TGTGCCATCAGCCCGGGGCTCTACGAGCAGTACTTC. Residues: CAISPGLYEQYF.

The V call is TRBV21-1, the J call TRBJ2-6; the DNA was not used to check the table's D call, TRBD1. TRBV21-1 is flagged as a pseudogene. The CDR3 loop spans 18 amino acids. In nucleotides, the CDR3 is TGTGCCAGCAGCAAAGAGGGGCTTACAGGATCTGGGGCCAACGTCCTGACTTTC. This sequence encodes CASSKEGLTGSGANVLTF.

The J gene is TRBJ2-7, the V gene TRBV6-5, with D possibly matching TRBD1 (6 bases). Trimming pared 0 bases from V and 6 bases from J, leaving 15 bases between. This CDR3 contains 15 residues. CDR1 and CDR2 from the germline V gene are MNHEY and SVGAGI. The DNA of the CDR3 is TGTGCCAGCAGTTACTCTGCGACAGGTGTACGCGAGCAGTACTTC. It encodes CASSYSATGVREQYF.

This chain joins TRBV11-2 and TRBJ2-2; D is perhaps TRBD1 (5 bases). The CDR3 runs to 15 residues. CDR1 and CDR2 (germline): SGHAT, FQNNGV. Trimming took off 1 base at V and 6 bases at J, with 12 bases between the two ends. In DNA, the CDR3 is TGTGCCAGCAGCTTAGGAGCACAGGTTCCCGGGGAGCTGTTTTTT. This sequence encodes CASSLGAQVPGELFF.

This chain connects TRBV3-1 to TRBJ1-2; D is unclear. The V gene's germline CDR1 is LGHDT and CDR2 YNNKEL (reference sequence). Trimming removed 4 bases from V and 1 base from J, with 10 bases in between. The CDR3 extends over 14 amino acids. CDR3: CASSRRGDNYGYTF. In DNA form, the CDR3 reads TGTGCCAGCAGCCGACGGGGTGATAACTATGGCTACACCTTC.

This clonotype showed up many times. V usage is TRBV28 and J usage is TRBJ2-1; no clear D. CDR1 is MDHEN, CDR2 SYDVKM, per germline. The CDR3 totals 12 residues. The germline V and J ends were trimmed by 5 bases and 6 bases, with 8 bases remaining between them. The chain's CDR3 is CASSLTFNEQFF. For the CDR3, the DNA is TGTGCCAGCAGTCTGACATTCAATGAGCAGTTCTTC.

There are many counts of this clonotype. The gene calls are TRBV4-2 and TRBJ1-1; tentatively, D is TRBD1 (5 bases). The CDR3 totals 16 residues. V shed 3 bases and J shed 0 bases, with 14 bases lying between them. CDR1 LGHNA and CDR2 YNFKEQ come from the germline V gene. The CDR3 loop is CASSQPQGGLNTEAFF. The CDR3 region has the DNA TGTGCCAGCAGCCAGCCCCAGGGCGGACTGAACACTGAAGCTTTCTTT.

The chain joins TRBV20-1 to TRBJ2-1; the D call may be TRBD1 or TRBD2 (7 bases each). The CDR3 loop spans 17 amino acids. From germline, CDR1 is DFQATT and CDR2 SNEGSKA (reference sequence). V gave up 8 bases and J gave up 0 bases, with 23 bases separating them. CDR3 protein: CSTLSPDRDYSYNEQFF. CDR3 in DNA: TGCAGTACTCTTTCTCCTGACAGGGACTACTCCTACAATGAGCAGTTCTTC.

The chain combines TRBV20-1 with TRBJ1-6, with D possibly matching TRBD1 (6 bases). Germline assignment: CDR1 DFQATT and CDR2 SNEGSKA (reference sequence). CDR3 size: 16 residues. Trimming shortened V by 0 bases and J by 4 bases, and 13 bases separated the two germline ends. CDR3 sequence reads: CSARDQGMGYNSPLHF. For the CDR3, the DNA is TGCAGTGCTAGAGATCAGGGGATGGGGTATAATTCACCCCTCCACTTT.

The CDR3 coding sequence is TGCAGCGTTGCTAGCTTCCGTACAGATACGCAGTATTTT. This codes for CSVASFRTDTQYF. J is TRBJ2-3 and V is TRBV29-1; a weak D match, TRBD2 (5 bases). This CDR3 spans 13 amino acids. V lost 4 bases, J lost 3 bases, and 11 bases lay in between. Germline-derived CDR1 and CDR2 are SQVTM and ANQGSEA.

This clonotype was seen many times. The gene calls are TRBV24-1 and TRBJ2-1; 14 bases map to TRBD2. This CDR3 comprises 17 residues. The V gene's germline CDR1 is KGHDR and CDR2 SFDVKD. V was pared by 5 bases and J by 5 bases, with 7 bases of the junction left unmatched. The CDR3 DNA reads TGTGCCACCAGTGGCGGGGGGACTAGCGGGAGAGACAATGAGCAGTTCTTC. It is translated as CATSGGGTSGRDNEQFF.

This rearrangement joins TRBV7-9 to TRBJ1-2, with no clear D. This CDR3 has 13 residues. Trimming cost V 5 bases and J 8 bases, with 15 bases left between them. Germline assignment: CDR1 SEHNR and CDR2 FQNEAQ (reference sequence). The CDR3 protein is CASSPTAEWGYTF. The CDR3, as DNA: TGTGCCAGCAGCCCGACCGCCGAATGGGGCTACACCTTC.

CDR3 in DNA: TGTGCCACCCAGGGGACCCCAGGGGTCGGTGAGCAGTTCTTC. It yields the protein CATQGTPGVGEQFF. The rearrangement links TRBV6-4 to TRBJ2-1, with D maybe TRBD1 (6 bases). Trimming cost V 10 bases and J 9 bases, with 22 bases left between them. This CDR3 region has 14 residues. Germline V lookup: CDR1 MRHNA, CDR2 SNTAGT.

This clonotype was observed a single time. CDR3 region: CAWSVALINYGYTF. In DNA, the CDR3 is TGTGCCTGGAGTGTAGCACTTATTAACTATGGCTACACCTTC. This chain connects TRBV30 to TRBJ1-2; D uncertain. Trimming cost V 0 bases and J 1 base, with 9 bases left between them. In germline, CDR1 is GTSNPN, CDR2 SVGIG (reference sequence). This CDR3 contains 14 residues. Combining the CDR3 with reference TRBV30 and TRBJ1-2 gives the whole variable domain SQTIHQWPATLVQPVGSPLSLECTVEGTSNPNLYWYRQAAGRGLQLLFYSVGIGQISSEVPQNLSASRPQDRQFILSSKKLLLSDSGFYLCAWSVALINYGYTFGSGTRLTVV.

A few counts support this clonotype. V and J are TRBV9 and TRBJ2-7, with 10 positions matching TRBD2. CDR3 length: 16 residues. Germline CDR1 and CDR2: SGDLS and YYNGEE. J lost 0 bases, V lost 4 bases, and 7 bases had no gene match. CDR3: CASSPLGTSASYEQYF. The CDR3 DNA reads as TGTGCCAGCAGCCCCCTCGGGACTAGCGCCTCCTACGAGCAGTACTTC.

The CDR3 bases are TGTGCCCGGGGGGGCGGGAGTGGCACAGATACGCAGTATTTT. Translation gives CARGGGSGTDTQYF. The chain employs TRBV7-2 and TRBJ2-3; 8 bases match TRBD2. Per germline, CDR1 SGHTA and CDR2 FQGNSA. The CDR3 is 14 amino acids. V lost 11 bases to trimming and J lost 1 base; unmatched junction nucleotides: 8.

The chain links TRBV7-8 to TRBJ2-7; D is uncertain. There are 17 residues in the CDR3. Trimming cost V 0 bases and J 7 bases, with 22 bases left between them. The V gene's germline CDR1 is SGHVS and CDR2 FQNEAQ. As DNA, the CDR3 is TGTGCCAGCAGCTTAGCCTTTGGGGTGAAGGGATGGAATGAGCAGTACTTC. Amino acid sequence: CASSLAFGVKGWNEQYF.

This chain uses TRBV29-1 with TRBJ1-2; D gene unclear. This CDR3 is 12 amino acids long. Trimming removed 6 bases at V and 4 bases at J, with 12 bases between. Per the germline V gene, CDR1 is SQVTM and CDR2 is ANQGSEA. CDR3 amino acids: CSVDVTSYGYTF. The CDR3 region has the DNA TGCAGCGTCGACGTAACTAGCTATGGCTACACCTTC.

This clonotype was seen only once. V is TRBV12-3 or TRBV12-4 and J is TRBJ2-5; 9 bases line up with TRBD1. The CDR3 is made up of 15 amino acids. Trimming cost V 5 bases and J 2 bases; bases outside gene matches: 6. Written as DNA, the CDR3 is TGTGCCAGCAGTGGGACAGGGTATCCACAAGAGACCCAGTACTTC. This gives the protein CASSGTGYPQETQYF.

About this clonotype: A much bigger clone sits one base away, suggesting this may be a read error. The chain carries TRBV28 and TRBJ2-1; 8 positions match TRBD1. The CDR3 has 14 amino acids. After removal of 2 bases from V and 8 bases from J, the junction contained 5 bases not matched to a gene. Germline CDR1 and CDR2: MDHEN and SYDVKM. The CDR3 bases are TGTGCCAGCAGTTTAACAGGGGGATTTTATGAGCAGTTCTTC. This gives the protein CASSLTGGFYEQFF.